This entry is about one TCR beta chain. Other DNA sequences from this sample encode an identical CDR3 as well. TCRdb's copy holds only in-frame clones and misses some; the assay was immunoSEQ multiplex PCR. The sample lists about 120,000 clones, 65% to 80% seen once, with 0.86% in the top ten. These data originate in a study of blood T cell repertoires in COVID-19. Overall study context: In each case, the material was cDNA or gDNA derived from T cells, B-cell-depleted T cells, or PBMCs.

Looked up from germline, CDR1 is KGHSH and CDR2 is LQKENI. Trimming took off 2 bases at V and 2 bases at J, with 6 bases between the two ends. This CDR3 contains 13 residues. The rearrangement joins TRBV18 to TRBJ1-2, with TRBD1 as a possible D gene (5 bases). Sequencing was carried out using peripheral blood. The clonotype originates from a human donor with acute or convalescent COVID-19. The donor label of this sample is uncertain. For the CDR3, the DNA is TGTGCCAGCTCACCAGACAGAAACTATGGCTACACCTTC. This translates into CASSPDRNYGYTF.